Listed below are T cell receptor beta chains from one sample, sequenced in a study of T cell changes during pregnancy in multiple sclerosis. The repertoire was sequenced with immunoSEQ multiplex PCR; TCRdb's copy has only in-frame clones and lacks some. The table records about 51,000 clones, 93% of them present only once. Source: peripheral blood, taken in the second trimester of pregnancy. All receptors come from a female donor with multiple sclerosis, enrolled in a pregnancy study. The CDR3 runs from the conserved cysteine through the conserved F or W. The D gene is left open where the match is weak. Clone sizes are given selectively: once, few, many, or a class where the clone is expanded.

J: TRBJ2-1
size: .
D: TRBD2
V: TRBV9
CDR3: CASSQFPGTSNNEQFF
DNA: TGTGCCAGCAGCCAATTCCCCGGGACTAGTAACAATGAGCAGTTCTTC

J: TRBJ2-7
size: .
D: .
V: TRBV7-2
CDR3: CASSLDGTREQYF
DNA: TGTGCCAGCAGCTTAGACGGGACTCGCGAGCAGTACTTC

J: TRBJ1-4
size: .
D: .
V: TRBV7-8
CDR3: CASSWGGTLSNEKLFF
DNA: TGTGCCAGCAGCTGGGGGGGAACGCTATCTAATGAAAAACTGTTTTTT

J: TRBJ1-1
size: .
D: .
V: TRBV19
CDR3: CASSPALRMRAEAFF
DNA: TGTGCCAGTAGTCCCGCCCTTAGAATGCGGGCTGAAGCTTTCTTT

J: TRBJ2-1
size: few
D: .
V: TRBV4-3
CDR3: CASSRTQDEQFF
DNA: TGCGCCAGCAGCCGTACGCAGGATGAGCAGTTCTTC

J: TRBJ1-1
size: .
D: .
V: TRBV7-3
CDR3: CASSQYGGLNTEAFF
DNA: TGTGCCAGCAGCCAATATGGGGGCTTGAACACTGAAGCTTTCTTT

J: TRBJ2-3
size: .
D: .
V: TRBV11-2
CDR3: CASSLSVIPTDTQYF
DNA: TGTGCCAGCAGCTTATCGGTGATTCCCACAGATACGCAGTATTTT

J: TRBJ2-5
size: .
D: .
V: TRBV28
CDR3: CASSNEETQYF
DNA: TGTGCCAGCAGCAATGAAGAGACCCAGTACTTC

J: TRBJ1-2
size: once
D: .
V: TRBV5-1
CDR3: CASSLGGSNYGYTF
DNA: TGCGCCAGCAGCTTGGGAGGGTCTAACTATGGCTACACCTTC

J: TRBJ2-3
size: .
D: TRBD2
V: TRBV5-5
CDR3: CASSFTSGRSDTQYF
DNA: TGTGCCAGCAGCTTCACTAGCGGGAGGTCAGATACGCAGTATTTT

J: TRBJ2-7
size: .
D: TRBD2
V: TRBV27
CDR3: CASSLSTSGYEQYF
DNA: TGTGCCAGCAGTTTATCAACTAGCGGTTACGAGCAGTACTTC

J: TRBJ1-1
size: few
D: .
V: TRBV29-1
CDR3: CSVSHREGTEAFF
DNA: TGCAGCGTGTCTCACAGGGAGGGCACTGAAGCTTTCTTT

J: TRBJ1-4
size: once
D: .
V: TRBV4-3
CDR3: CASSQEGGRHANEKLFF
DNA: TGCGCCAGCAGCCAAGAGGGCGGGAGACACGCTAATGAAAAACTGTTTTTT

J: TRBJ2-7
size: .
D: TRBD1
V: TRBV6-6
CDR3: CASSPDRAREQYF
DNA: TGTGCCAGCAGTCCGGACAGGGCGCGGGAGCAGTACTTC

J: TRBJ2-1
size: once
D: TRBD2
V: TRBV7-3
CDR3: CASSKGLAAYNEQFF
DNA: TGTGCCAGCAGCAAAGGACTAGCGGCTTACAATGAGCAGTTCTTC

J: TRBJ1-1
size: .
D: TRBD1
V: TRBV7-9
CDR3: CASRNPTGQDEAFF
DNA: TGTGCCAGCAGAAACCCGACAGGGCAGGATGAAGCTTTCTTT

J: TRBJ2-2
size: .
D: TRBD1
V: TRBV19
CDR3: CASRQGVSTGELFF
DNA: TGTGCCAGTAGGCAGGGGGTGAGCACCGGGGAGCTGTTTTTT

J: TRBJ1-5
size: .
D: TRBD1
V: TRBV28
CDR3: CASRSGTGAQPQHF
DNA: TGTGCCAGCAGATCCGGGACAGGGGCCCAGCCCCAGCATTTT

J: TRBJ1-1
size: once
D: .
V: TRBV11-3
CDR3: CASSAYRASEAFF
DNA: TGTGCCAGCAGCGCCTACAGGGCTAGTGAAGCTTTCTTT

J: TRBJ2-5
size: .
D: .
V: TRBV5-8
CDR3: CASSVLETQYF
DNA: TGTGCCAGCAGCGTATTAGAGACCCAGTACTTC

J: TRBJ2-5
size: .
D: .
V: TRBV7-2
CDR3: CASNKNTGVETQYF
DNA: TGTGCCAGCAACAAGAATACGGGAGTCGAGACCCAGTACTTC

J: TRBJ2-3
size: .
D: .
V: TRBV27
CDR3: CASSLIANTDTQYF
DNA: TGTGCCAGCAGTTTAATAGCGAACACAGATACGCAGTATTTT

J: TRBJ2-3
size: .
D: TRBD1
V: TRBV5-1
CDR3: CASNQAGTGSDTQYF
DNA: TGCGCCAGCAACCAAGCCGGGACAGGGTCAGATACGCAGTATTTT

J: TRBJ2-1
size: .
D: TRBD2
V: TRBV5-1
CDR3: CASRRWLADLNEQFF
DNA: TGCGCCAGCAGGAGGTGGCTAGCGGACCTCAATGAGCAGTTCTTC

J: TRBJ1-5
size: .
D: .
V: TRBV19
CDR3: CASRGANSNQPQHF
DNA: TGTGCCAGTAGGGGCGCTAATAGCAATCAGCCCCAGCATTTT

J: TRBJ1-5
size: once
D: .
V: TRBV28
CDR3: CASTPARTGSSQHF
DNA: TGTGCCAGCACTCCCGCCCGAACGGGAAGTTCCCAGCATTTT

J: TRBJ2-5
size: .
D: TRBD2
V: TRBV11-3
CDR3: CASSPGVLAGGLETQYF
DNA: TGTGCCAGCAGCCCCGGCGTTTTAGCGGGAGGGCTTGAGACCCAGTACTTC

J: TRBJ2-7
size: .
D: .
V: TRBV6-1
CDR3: CASSEEGPTYEQYF
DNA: TGTGCCAGCAGTGAAGAGGGGCCGACCTACGAGCAGTACTTC

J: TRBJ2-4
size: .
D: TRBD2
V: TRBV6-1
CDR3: CASSETGTRRNIQYF
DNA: TGTGCCAGCAGTGAGACCGGGACTAGACGGAACATTCAGTACTTC

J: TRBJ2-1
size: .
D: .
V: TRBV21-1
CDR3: CASSTTDRAAFF
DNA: TGTGCCAGCAGCACCACGGACAGGGCGGCGTTCTTC

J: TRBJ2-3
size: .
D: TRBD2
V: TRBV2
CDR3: CASRKPGLVSTDTQYF
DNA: TGTGCCAGCAGGAAACCGGGACTAGTATCCACAGATACGCAGTATTTT

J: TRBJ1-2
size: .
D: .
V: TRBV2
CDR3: CASRASGIANYGYTF
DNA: TGTGCCAGCAGGGCCTCGGGAATTGCTAACTATGGCTACACCTTC

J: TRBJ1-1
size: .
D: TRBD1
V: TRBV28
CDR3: CASSINPGQGAFF
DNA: TGTGCCAGCAGCATAAATCCGGGACAGGGAGCTTTCTTT

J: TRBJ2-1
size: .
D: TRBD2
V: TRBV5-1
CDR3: CASSHSRSGSLEQFF
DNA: TGCGCCAGCAGCCATTCTCGTAGCGGGAGTTTAGAGCAGTTCTTC

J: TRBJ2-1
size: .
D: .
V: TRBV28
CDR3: CASRTRIGEQFF
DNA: TGTGCCAGCAGGACTAGGATAGGTGAGCAGTTCTTC

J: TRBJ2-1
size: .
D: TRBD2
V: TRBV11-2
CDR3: CASSPPVGGPYNEQFF
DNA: TGTGCCAGCAGCCCCCCTGTGGGAGGGCCCTACAATGAGCAGTTCTTC

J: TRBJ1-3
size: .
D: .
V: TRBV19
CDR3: CASSAAGGNTIYF
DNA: TGTGCCAGTAGTGCGGCAGGGGGAAACACCATATATTTT

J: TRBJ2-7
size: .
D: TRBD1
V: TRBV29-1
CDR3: CSVEGTGTYEQYF
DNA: TGCAGCGTTGAAGGGACAGGGACGTACGAGCAGTACTTC

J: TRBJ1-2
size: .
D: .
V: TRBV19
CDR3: CASNPSTGRYGYTF
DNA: TGTGCCAGTAATCCTTCAACAGGGCGGTATGGCTACACCTTC

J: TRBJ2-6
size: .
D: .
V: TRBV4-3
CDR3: CASSQEEGTGANVLTF
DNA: TGCGCCAGCAGCCAAGAAGAGGGTACCGGGGCCAACGTCCTGACTTTC

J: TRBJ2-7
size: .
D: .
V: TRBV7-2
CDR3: CASRRTASYEQYF
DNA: TGTGCCAGCAGAAGGACAGCCTCCTACGAGCAGTACTTC

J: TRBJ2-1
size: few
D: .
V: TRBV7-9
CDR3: CASSLSRGSYNEQFF
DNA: TGTGCCAGCAGCTTAAGCAGGGGATCCTACAATGAGCAGTTCTTC

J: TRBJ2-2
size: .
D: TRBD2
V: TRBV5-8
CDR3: CASSSPRLAGNTGELFF
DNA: TGTGCCAGCAGCTCCCCGAGACTAGCCGGCAACACCGGGGAGCTGTTTTTT

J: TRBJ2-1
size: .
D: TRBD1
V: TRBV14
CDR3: CASSPGQGYNEQFF
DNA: TGTGCCAGCAGCCCAGGACAGGGGTACAATGAGCAGTTCTTC

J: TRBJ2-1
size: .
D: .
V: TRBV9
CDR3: CASSATANEQFF
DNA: TGTGCCAGCAGCGCCACAGCTAATGAGCAGTTCTTC

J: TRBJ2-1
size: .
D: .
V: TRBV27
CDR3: CASRPNSGLSYNEQFF
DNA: TGTGCCAGCAGACCAAATTCTGGCCTCTCCTACAATGAGCAGTTCTTC

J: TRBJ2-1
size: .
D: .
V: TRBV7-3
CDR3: CASSLSRVATNEQFF
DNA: TGTGCCAGCAGCTTAAGCCGTGTGGCGACAAATGAGCAGTTCTTC

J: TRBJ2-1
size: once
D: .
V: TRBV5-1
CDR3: CATSRAGAGNEQFF
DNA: TGCGCCACCTCCCGGGCGGGGGCAGGCAATGAGCAGTTCTTC

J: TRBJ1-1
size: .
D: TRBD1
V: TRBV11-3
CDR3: CASSPAGQGKNTEAFF
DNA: TGTGCCAGCAGCCCGGCGGGACAGGGGAAGAACACTGAAGCTTTCTTT

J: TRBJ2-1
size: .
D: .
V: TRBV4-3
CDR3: CASSLGSDDEQFF
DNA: TGCGCCAGCAGCCTCGGGAGTGACGATGAGCAGTTCTTC

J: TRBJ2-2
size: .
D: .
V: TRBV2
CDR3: CASSVRVDGGGELFF
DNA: TGTGCCAGCAGTGTTCGGGTGGATGGAGGCGGGGAGCTGTTTTTT

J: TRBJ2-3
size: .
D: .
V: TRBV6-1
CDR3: CASRLAGTDTQYF
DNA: TGTGCCAGCAGACTAGCCGGCACAGATACGCAGTATTTT